This T cell receptor (beta chain) was identified during a study of metastatic and nonmetastatic thyroid tumors. Across the study: Repertoires of blood and of tissue (tumor or nodule) from malignant and benign thyroid patients were compared.

Patients were all untreated before their thyroid surgery. In germline, CDR1 is SGHRS, CDR2 YFSETQ. The CDR3 contains 15 residues. V was pared by 1 base and J by 4 bases, with 2 bases of the junction left unmatched. Study processing details: In papillary thyroid cancer, a distant-metastasis classifier was built using CDR3 differences across clinicopathological groups. TCRdb reassembled clones from the PCR reads with MiXCR. TCRdb's processing, not the study's, gives the V and J calls here. The sample has around 7,000 clones, 30% seen once; the top ten hold about 21%. This TCR was recovered from a female donor with papillary thyroid cancer or a benign thyroid nodule (not recorded which). Some clones in this sample may be carry-over from other donors' samples. The sequencing input was tumor tissue. This chain uses TRBV5-1 with TRBJ2-3; the match to TRBD2 covers 11 bases. The CDR3 reads CASSLTSGSSDTQYF. The CDR3 DNA reads TGCGCCAGCAGCTTGACTAGCGGGAGCTCAGATACGCAGTATTTT.